Below are 16 T cell receptor beta chains sequenced from a single sample in a study of T-cell memory formation after mild COVID-19. In TCRdb, the 5' RACE reads were re-called with MiXCR into one record per CDR3 protein. In the table there are 50,000 or so distinct CDR3 sequences, approximately 9% of which are singletons. The sequencing sample was made of PBMCs or a T cell subset sorted from them (not recorded which). These receptors all come from an adult woman who had mild COVID-19 (a few samples of this study predate the infection). Cell type and time point are not known.

This clonotype has at least ten counts. The chain has TRBV6-5 and TRBJ1-2, with a tentative D call TRBD1 (5 bases). CDR1 is MNHEY and CDR2 is SVGAGI in the germline V gene. Trimming removed 6 bases at V and 8 bases at J, with 16 bases between. This CDR3 region has 13 residues. The CDR3 protein is CASRPDRRGGYTF. Written as DNA, the CDR3 is TGTGCCAGCAGACCGGACCGGAGGGGAGGCTACACCTTC.

V and J are TRBV5-1 and TRBJ2-1; 9 nucleotides line up with TRBD1. The CDR3 runs to 14 residues. The germline gives CDR1 SGHRS, CDR2 YFSETQ. With 5 bases clipped from V and 5 bases from J, the junction kept 5 bases outside the gene matches. The CDR3 sequence: CASRAGQGNNEQFF. DNA for the CDR3: TGCGCCAGCAGAGCGGGACAGGGTAACAATGAGCAGTTCTTC.

The table lists this clonotype with many counts. V usage is TRBV7-9 and J usage is TRBJ1-2, with D possibly TRBD1 on 5 matching bases. The V gene lost 4 bases and the J gene lost 6 bases, with 15 bases spanning the gap. Germline CDR1 is SEHNR and CDR2 is FQNEAQ (reference sequence). The CDR3 is made up of 14 amino acids. The CDR3 protein is CASSSIRETNGYTF. CDR3 nucleotides: TGTGCCAGCAGCTCCATCAGGGAAACGAATGGCTACACCTTC.

This clonotype occurred many times. The V gene is TRBV4-1, the J gene TRBJ1-2, with D perhaps matching TRBD1 (5 bases). V lost 5 bases, J lost 5 bases, and 15 bases lay in between. This CDR3 is 14 amino acids long. The germline V gene has CDR1 MGHRA and CDR2 YSYEKL. The CDR3 reads CASSTTRGDYGYTF. In nucleotides, the CDR3 is TGCGCCAGCAGCACTACTCGGGGCGATTATGGCTACACCTTC.

The table lists this clonotype with a few counts. The chain joins TRBV24-1 to TRBJ1-5; TRBD1 aligns across 10 bases. The V segment lost 3 bases and the J segment 6 bases; nucleotides outside the gene matches: 1. This CDR3 is built from 14 residues. Germline V gene sequence: CDR1 KGHDR, CDR2 SFDVKD. The CDR3 sequence: CATSDDRGPQPQHF. Written as DNA, the CDR3 is TGTGCCACCAGTGATGACAGGGGGCCTCAGCCCCAGCATTTT.

This clonotype was recorded a few times. The chain joins TRBV5-4 to TRBJ2-1; 10 bases line up with TRBD1. The CDR3 length is 17 residues. Trimming at V came to 2 bases and at J to 0 bases, leaving 5 bases not matched to a gene. CDR1 and CDR2 (germline): SGHNT, YYREEE (reference sequence). CDR3 protein: CASSFGTGASSYNEQFF. The CDR3 region has the DNA TGTGCCAGCAGCTTCGGGACAGGGGCGAGCTCCTACAATGAGCAGTTCTTC.

This clonotype was detected only a few times. The rearrangement links TRBV20-1 to TRBJ1-6; D may be TRBD1 (5 bases). CDR3 length: 16 amino acids. Germline CDR1 is DFQATT and CDR2 is SNEGSKA (reference sequence). The V end lost 0 bases, the J end lost 10 bases, and 19 bases lay between the germline ends. The CDR3 nucleotides are TGCAGTGCTAGAGATGTGAGGGGAGGTACAGGCTCACCCCTCCACTTT. Translating it yields CSARDVRGGTGSPLHF.

The rearrangement uses TRBV7-3 and TRBJ2-2; D is perhaps TRBD2 (5 bases). V lost 8 bases to trimming and J lost 7 bases, with 11 bases between them. The CDR3 totals 12 residues. The germline V gene encodes CDR1 SGHTA and CDR2 FQGTGA. CDR3 DNA: TGTGCCAGCCGTGAGGGCATCGGGGAGCTGTTTTTT. As protein: CASREGIGELFF.

This clonotype is medium-sized within its sample. This chain joins TRBV9 and TRBJ1-1; D is undetermined. The germline V gene has CDR1 SGDLS and CDR2 YYNGEE. V shed 4 bases and J shed 0 bases, with 13 bases lying between them. This CDR3 has 15 amino acids. As DNA, the CDR3 is TGTGCCAGCAGCCCGCGTAGAGAGCTGAACACTGAAGCTTTCTTT. Translation gives CASSPRRELNTEAFF.

There are a few counts of this clonotype. This chain joins TRBV6-2 or TRBV6-3 and TRBJ2-3; D not resolved. The germline V gene encodes CDR1 MNHEY and CDR2 SVGEGT. V shed 5 bases and J shed 2 bases, with 8 bases lying between them. The CDR3 length is 13 residues. The CDR3 sequence is CASSPGPTDTQYF. For the CDR3, the DNA is TGTGCCAGCAGTCCGGGTCCCACAGATACGCAGTATTTT.

This chain uses TRBV28 with TRBJ1-2; D is ambiguous. The CDR3 spans 15 residues. Trimming left V 7 bases short and J 4 bases short, with 19 bases between. Germline CDR1 MDHEN, CDR2 SYDVKM. This CDR3 reads CASTSQAGGFYGYTF. The CDR3 region has the DNA TGTGCCAGCACATCCCAAGCGGGAGGATTCTATGGCTACACCTTC.

The chain recombines TRBV7-6 with TRBJ2-1; a possible D gene is TRBD2 (5 bases). Germline CDR1 SGHVS, CDR2 FNYEAQ. CDR3 length: 16 residues. The V end lost 5 bases, the J end lost 9 bases, and 23 bases lay between the germline ends. CDR3 DNA: TGTGCCAGCAGCCCCGCCGGGGAATTGGGCAATAGTGAGCAGTTCTTC. Translated: CASSPAGELGNSEQFF. Full variable domain (rest looked up from reference TRBV7-6 and TRBJ2-1): GAGVSQSPRYKVTKRGQDVALRCDPISGHVSLYWYRQALGQGPEFLTYFNYEAQQDKSGLPNDRFSAERPEGSISTLTIQRTEQRDSAMYRCASSPAGELGNSEQFFGPGTRLTVL.

This clonotype occurred a few times. CDR3 in amino acids: CASSLGWAKGEETQYF. The CDR3 bases are TGCGCCAGCAGCCTCGGGTGGGCGAAGGGGGAAGAGACCCAGTACTTC. The rearrangement joins TRBV5-1 to TRBJ2-5; TRBD1 is a possible D gene (6 bases). Germline assignment: CDR1 SGHRS and CDR2 YFSETQ. The length of the CDR3 is 16 residues. The V end lost 4 bases, the J end lost 3 bases, and 19 bases lay between the germline ends.

The chain uses TRBV5-1 and TRBJ1-4, with unresolved D. The ends were cut back, 5 bases at V and 3 bases at J, with 14 bases in the middle. Germline CDR1 SGHRS, CDR2 YFSETQ. This CDR3 is 15 amino acids long. As DNA, the CDR3 is TGCGCCAGCAGACCTTCAACGCAAGCTAATGAAAAACTGTTTTTT. Translated, it gives CASRPSTQANEKLFF.

The chain uses TRBV10-3 and TRBJ1-1, with D unresolved. Germline V gives CDR1 ENHRY, CDR2 SYGVKD. The CDR3 is 13 amino acids. V shed 2 bases and J shed 3 bases, with 7 bases lying between them. The DNA for the CDR3 is TGTGCCATCAGTGAGCCCCCAGACACTGAAGCTTTCTTT. Protein product: CAISEPPDTEAFF.

The V call is TRBV7-2, the J call TRBJ2-3; D perhaps matches TRBD1 (5 bases). There are 16 residues in the CDR3. With 2 bases removed from V and 4 bases from J, the gap between germline ends came to 16 bases. Germline-derived CDR1 and CDR2 are SGHTA and FQGNSA. This chain's CDR3 is CASSLRGSVGPDTQYF. The CDR3 DNA reads TGTGCCAGCAGCTTAAGGGGCTCTGTTGGACCAGATACGCAGTATTTT.